These 10 T cell receptor beta chains originate from one sample sequenced in a study of vaccination and CD4 T cells after COVID-19. Treatment denoted: roughly 10-day PBMC culture with coronavirus spike peptide pools or control peptides (ViraFEST assay). Their antigens are not known. Sequence data for DNA of cultured CD4+ T cells were generated by the Oncomine TCR Beta short-read assay. From the PCR reads, TCRdb called clonotypes with MiXCR, one entry per CDR3 protein. The sample consists of about 15,000 distinct CDR3 sequences, 20% to 25% of them appearing once. The sequences come from CD4+ T cells from blood, cultured in vitro, collected before SARS-CoV-2 vaccination. Receptors originate from a human donor who received a COVID-19 vaccine.

There are a few counts of this clonotype. The CDR3 DNA reads as TGTGCCAGTAGTAACCTCCCCGGGACAGGGTCCGGGGAGCTGTTTTTT. Protein sequence: CASSNLPGTGSGELFF. The J gene is TRBJ2-2, the V gene TRBV19; 9 bases match TRBD1. From germline, CDR1 is LNHDA and CDR2 SQIVND (reference sequence). The length of the CDR3 is 16 residues. Trimming at V came to 4 bases and at J to 6 bases, leaving 9 bases not matched to a gene. Full variable domain (outside the CDR3, taken from reference TRBV19 and TRBJ2-2): DGGITQSPKYLFRKEGQNVTLSCEQNLNHDAMYWYRQDPGQGLRLIYYSQIVNDFQKGDIAEGYSVSREKKESFPLTVTSAQKNPTAFYLCASSNLPGTGSGELFFGEGSRLTVL.

The chain combines TRBV3-1 with TRBJ1-2, with D possibly being TRBD1 (6 bases). V lost 2 bases to trimming and J lost 4 bases, with 11 bases between them. This CDR3 region has 14 residues. Germline loops: CDR1 LGHDT, CDR2 YNNKEL (reference sequence). This chain's CDR3 is CASSQLTGLYGYTF. CDR3 coding DNA: TGTGCCAGCAGCCAATTAACAGGGCTCTATGGCTACACCTTC.

The chain has TRBV6-1 and TRBJ2-3; 10 nucleotides match TRBD2. The CDR3 loop spans 16 amino acids. Germline V gene sequence: CDR1 MNHNS, CDR2 SASEGT. The trim removed 6 bases at V and 4 bases at J, leaving 10 bases unmatched. The CDR3 nucleotides are TGTGCCAGCAGCACTAGAAGCGGGGGGGCCGCAGATACGCAGTATTTT. Translating gives CASSTRSGGAADTQYF.

This clonotype was seen a few times. The chain employs TRBV7-9 and TRBJ2-6; D ambiguous. Deletions cut 7 bases from V and 0 bases from J, with 16 bases between. CDR1 SEHNR and CDR2 FQNEAQ come from the germline V gene (reference sequence). The CDR3 is 17 amino acids. The chain's CDR3 is CASTSYPQYSGANVLTF. CDR3 nucleotides: TGTGCCAGCACCTCGTATCCGCAATACTCTGGGGCCAACGTCCTGACTTTC.

Comment on this clonotype: The junction departs from the called germline gene at one end, perhaps through a read error. This chain links TRBV20-1 with TRBJ1-1; perhaps TRBD1 as D (6 bases). CDR3 size: 14 residues. CDR1 is DFQATT, CDR2 SNEGSKA, per germline (reference sequence). The CDR3 is CSARATGTNTVAFF. The CDR3 DNA follows: TGCAGTGCTAGAGCGACAGGCACGAACACTGTAGCTTTCTTT.

This clonotype was detected only a few times. The chain employs TRBV6-1 and TRBJ2-7, with D hard to call. The V end lost 10 bases, the J end lost 7 bases, and 14 bases lay between the germline ends. CDR3 size: 11 residues. CDR1 MNHNS and CDR2 SASEGT come from the germline V gene. The CDR3, as DNA: TGTGCCACCACAAGAGGCATTGAGCAGTACTTC. It is translated as CATTRGIEQYF.

There are a few counts of this clonotype. The chain uses TRBV18 and TRBJ2-5; no definite D call. Per germline, CDR1 KGHSH and CDR2 LQKENI. The CDR3 loop spans 15 amino acids. V lost 3 bases and J lost 4, with 15 bases in between. CDR3 residues: CASSPTTRVVETQYF. The CDR3 DNA follows: TGTGCCAGCTCACCCACGACAAGGGTAGTAGAGACCCAGTACTTC.

This clonotype was counted a few times. The chain combines TRBV6-2 or TRBV6-3 with TRBJ1-1, with D hard to call. Germline loops: CDR1 MNHEY, CDR2 SVGEGT. Trimming removed 5 bases from V and 3 bases from J, with 13 bases in between. This CDR3 spans 14 amino acids. This CDR3 reads CASSTNKAHTEAFF. CDR3 in DNA: TGTGCCAGCAGTACGAACAAGGCGCACACTGAAGCTTTCTTT.

This clonotype was observed a handful of times. The rearrangement uses TRBV30 and TRBJ1-1; D gene ambiguous. CDR1 and CDR2 from the germline V gene are GTSNPN and SVGIG (reference sequence). The germline V and J ends were trimmed by 4 bases and 1 base, with 10 bases remaining between them. This CDR3 is 13 amino acids long. The CDR3 DNA reads TGTGCCTGGAATTACAGACCGAACACTGAAGCTTTCTTT. Protein sequence: CAWNYRPNTEAFF.

This chain uses TRBV2 with TRBJ1-2; D is unclear. Trimming took off 8 bases at V and 8 bases at J, with 12 bases between the two ends. This CDR3 contains 11 residues. Germline-derived CDR1 and CDR2 are SNHLY and FYNNEI. The CDR3 DNA is TGTGCCAGCCTCCAAGCCCGAGGCTACACCTTC. Translation: CASLQARGYTF.